Sequencing of this T cell receptor (beta chain) was carried out in a study of T cell responses to AZD1222 COVID-19 vaccine. Study observations and caveats: Clonal diversity may have been underestimated, and the donors were mostly white British, with more females than males. Repertoires in all cases were sampled only once the peak T cell response had passed. The study reported that nearly half of spike-specific TCRs target unmutated variant regions. Recipients of two AZD1222 doses showed rising Spike-specific TCR breadth and depth.

There are 12 residues in the CDR3. Trimming removed 2 bases from V and 13 bases from J, with 9 bases in between. Germline V gene data show CDR1 as SGHNT and CDR2 as YENEEA. This clone has only a few counts. The antigen is not known. The data were produced by immunoSEQ multiplex PCR, yet TCRdb's version contains in-frame clones alone and is incomplete. The sample shows about 97,000 clones, 84% of them seen only once. This specimen was peripheral blood, taken on day 0 of AZD1222 vaccination. The chain recombines TRBV11-3 with TRBJ1-6; D remains unclear. The source of this sequence is an adult in good health. CDR3 sequence (DNA): TGTGCCAGCAGCTTAACTGGCGGGCCCCTCCACTTT. It specifies CASSLTGGPLHF.